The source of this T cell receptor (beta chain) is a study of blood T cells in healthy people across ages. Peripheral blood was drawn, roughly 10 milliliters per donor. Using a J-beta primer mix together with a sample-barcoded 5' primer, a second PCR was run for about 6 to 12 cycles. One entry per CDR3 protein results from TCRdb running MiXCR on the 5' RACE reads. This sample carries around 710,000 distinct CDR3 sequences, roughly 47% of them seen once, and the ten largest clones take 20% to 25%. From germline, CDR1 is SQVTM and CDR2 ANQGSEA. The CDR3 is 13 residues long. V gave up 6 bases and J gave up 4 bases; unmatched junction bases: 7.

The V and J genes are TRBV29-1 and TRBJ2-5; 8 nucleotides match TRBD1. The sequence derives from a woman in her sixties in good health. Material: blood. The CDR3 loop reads CSVAQGAGETQYF. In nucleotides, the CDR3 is TGCAGCGTAGCCCAGGGGGCGGGAGAGACCCAGTACTTC.